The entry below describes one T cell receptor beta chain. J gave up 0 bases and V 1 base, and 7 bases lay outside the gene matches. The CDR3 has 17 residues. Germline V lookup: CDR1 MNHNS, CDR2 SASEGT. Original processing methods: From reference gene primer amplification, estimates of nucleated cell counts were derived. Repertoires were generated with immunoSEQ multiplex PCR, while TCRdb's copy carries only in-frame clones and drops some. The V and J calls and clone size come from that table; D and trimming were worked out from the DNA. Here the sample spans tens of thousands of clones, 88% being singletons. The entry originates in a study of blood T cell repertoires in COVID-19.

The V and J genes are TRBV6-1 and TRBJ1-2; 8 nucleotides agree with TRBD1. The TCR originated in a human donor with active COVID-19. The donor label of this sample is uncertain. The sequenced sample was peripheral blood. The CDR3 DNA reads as TGTGCCAGCAGTGAAGAGGCAGGGGGCTCAGCTAACTATGGCTACACCTTC. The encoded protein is CASSEEAGGSANYGYTF.